The clone carrying this T cell receptor (beta chain) was seen just once. This sample was taken from a study of blood T cell repertoires in COVID-19. As for the study in general: Samples of COVID-19 (acute and convalescent) were obtained from the United States, Italy and Spain.

CDR3 length equals 14 residues. V lost 1 base and J lost 2, with 9 bases in between. Germline values: CDR1 SGHTA, CDR2 FQGNSA. Data came from immunoSEQ multiplex PCR; TCRdb stores just in-frame clones and leaves some out. The sample has approximately 170,000 clones; roughly four fifths are singletons. The chain combines TRBV7-2 with TRBJ2-7, with TRBD1 as a possible D gene (5 bases). Sequencing input: peripheral blood. This TCR derives from a man in his 70s with active or convalescent COVID-19. CDR3 bases: TGTGCCAGCAGCTTAGATTTAGGGGCCTACGAGCAGTACTTC. It specifies CASSLDLGAYEQYF. The full variable domain, with the rest looked up from reference TRBV7-2 and TRBJ2-7, is GAGVSQSPSNKVTEKGKDVELRCDPISGHTALYWYRQSLGQGLEFLIYFQGNSAPDKSGLPSDRFSAERTGGSVSTLTIQRTQQEDSAVYLCASSLDLGAYEQYFGPGTRLTVT.